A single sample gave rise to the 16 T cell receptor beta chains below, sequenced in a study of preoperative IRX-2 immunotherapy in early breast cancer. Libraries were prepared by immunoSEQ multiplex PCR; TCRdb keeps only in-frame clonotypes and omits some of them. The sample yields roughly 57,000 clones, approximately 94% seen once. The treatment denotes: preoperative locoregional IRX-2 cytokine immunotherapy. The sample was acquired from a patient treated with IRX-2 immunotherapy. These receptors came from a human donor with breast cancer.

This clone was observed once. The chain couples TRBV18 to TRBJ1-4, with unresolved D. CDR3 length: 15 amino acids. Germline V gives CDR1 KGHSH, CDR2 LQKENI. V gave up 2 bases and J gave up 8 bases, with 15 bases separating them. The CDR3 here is CASSPSFGFREKLFF. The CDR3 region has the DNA TGTGCCAGCTCACCAAGTTTCGGTTTTCGGGAAAAACTGTTTTTT. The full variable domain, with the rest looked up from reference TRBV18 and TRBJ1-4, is NAGVMQNPRHLVRRRGQEARLRCSPMKGHSHVYWYRQLPEEGLKFMVYLQKENIIDESGMPKERFSAEFPKEGPSILRIQQVVRGDSAAYFCASSPSFGFREKLFFGSGTQLSVL.

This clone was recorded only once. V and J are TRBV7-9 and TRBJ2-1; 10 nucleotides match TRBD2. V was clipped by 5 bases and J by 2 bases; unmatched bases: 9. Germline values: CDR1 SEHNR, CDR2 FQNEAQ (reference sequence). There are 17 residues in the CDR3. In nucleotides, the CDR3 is TGTGCCAGCAGCCATACACCGGGACTAGCGACCTACAATGAGCAGTTCTTC. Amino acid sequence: CASSHTPGLATYNEQFF.

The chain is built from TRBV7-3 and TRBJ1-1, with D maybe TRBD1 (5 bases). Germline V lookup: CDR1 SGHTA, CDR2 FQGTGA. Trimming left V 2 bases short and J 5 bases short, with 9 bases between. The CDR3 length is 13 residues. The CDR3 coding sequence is TGTGCCAGCAGCTTAGGGGGGGGGACTGAAGCTTTCTTT. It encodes CASSLGGGTEAFF.

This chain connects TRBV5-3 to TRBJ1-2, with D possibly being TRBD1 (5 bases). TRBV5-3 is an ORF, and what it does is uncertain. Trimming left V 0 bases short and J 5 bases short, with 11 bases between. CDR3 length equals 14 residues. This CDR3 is CARSLGGVGYGYTF. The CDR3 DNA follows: TGTGCCAGAAGCTTGGGGGGGGTCGGATATGGCTACACCTTC.

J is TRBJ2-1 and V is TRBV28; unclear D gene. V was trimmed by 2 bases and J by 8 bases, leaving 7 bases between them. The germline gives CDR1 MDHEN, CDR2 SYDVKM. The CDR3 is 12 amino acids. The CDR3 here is CASSLETYEQFF. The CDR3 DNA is TGTGCCAGCAGTTTAGAAACATATGAGCAGTTCTTC.

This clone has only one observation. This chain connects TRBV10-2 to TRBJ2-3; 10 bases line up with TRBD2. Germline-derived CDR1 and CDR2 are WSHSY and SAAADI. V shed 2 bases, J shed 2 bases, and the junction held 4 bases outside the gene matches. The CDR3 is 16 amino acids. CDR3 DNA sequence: TGCGCCAGCAGTGAGGTAACTAGCGGGGCCACAGATACGCAGTATTTT. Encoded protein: CASSEVTSGATDTQYF.

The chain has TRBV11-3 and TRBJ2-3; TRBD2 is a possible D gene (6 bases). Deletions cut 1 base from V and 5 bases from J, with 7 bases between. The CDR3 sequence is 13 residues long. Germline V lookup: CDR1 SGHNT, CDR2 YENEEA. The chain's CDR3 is CASSLVEGDTQYF. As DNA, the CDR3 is TGTGCCAGCAGCTTAGTGGAGGGAGATACGCAGTATTTT.

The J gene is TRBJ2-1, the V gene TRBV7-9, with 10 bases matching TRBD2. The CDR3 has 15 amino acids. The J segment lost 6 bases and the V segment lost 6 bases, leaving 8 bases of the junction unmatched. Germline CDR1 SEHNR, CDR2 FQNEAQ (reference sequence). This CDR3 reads CASRMTSGYGNEQFF. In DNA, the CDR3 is TGTGCCAGCAGAATGACTAGCGGGTACGGCAATGAGCAGTTCTTC. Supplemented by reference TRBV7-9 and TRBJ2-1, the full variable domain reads DTGVSQNPRHKITKRGQNVTFRCDPISEHNRLYWYRQTLGQGPEFLTYFQNEAQLEKSRLLSDRFSAERPKGSFSTLEIQRTEQGDSAMYLCASRMTSGYGNEQFFGPGTRLTVL.

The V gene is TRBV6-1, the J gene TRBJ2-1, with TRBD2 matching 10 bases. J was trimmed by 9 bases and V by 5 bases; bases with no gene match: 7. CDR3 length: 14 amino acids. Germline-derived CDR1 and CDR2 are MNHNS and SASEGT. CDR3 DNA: TGTGCCAGCAGTCGGAGCGGGAGGGCCGGTGAGCAGTTCTTC. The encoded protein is CASSRSGRAGEQFF.

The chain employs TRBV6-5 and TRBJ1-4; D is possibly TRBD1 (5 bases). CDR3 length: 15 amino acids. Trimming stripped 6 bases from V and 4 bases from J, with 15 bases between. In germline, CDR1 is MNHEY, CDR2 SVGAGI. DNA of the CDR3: TGTGCCAGCAGCCCCGCGGGGCAGGATAATGAAAAACTGTTTTTT. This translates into CASSPAGQDNEKLFF.

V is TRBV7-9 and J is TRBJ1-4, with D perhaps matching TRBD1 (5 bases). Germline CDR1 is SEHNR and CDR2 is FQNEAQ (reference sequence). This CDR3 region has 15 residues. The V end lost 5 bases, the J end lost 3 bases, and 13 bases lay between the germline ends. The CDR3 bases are TGTGCCAGCAGCACCCCGAGGGGACCTAATGAAAAACTGTTTTTT. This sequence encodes CASSTPRGPNEKLFF.

The CDR3 loop is CAWSVSSPLHF. The CDR3 DNA is TGTGCCTGGAGTGTGAGTTCACCCCTCCACTTT. The chain is built from TRBV30 and TRBJ1-6; D uncertain. V was trimmed by 0 bases and J by 9 bases, leaving 3 bases between them. Germline V gene lookup returns CDR1 GTSNPN and CDR2 SVGIG (reference sequence). This CDR3 has 11 amino acids. Full variable domain (outside the CDR3, taken from reference TRBV30 and TRBJ1-6): SQTIHQWPATLVQPVGSPLSLECTVEGTSNPNLYWYRQAAGRGLQLLFYSVGIGQISSEVPQNLSASRPQDRQFILSSKKLLLSDSGFYLCAWSVSSPLHFGNGTRLTVT.

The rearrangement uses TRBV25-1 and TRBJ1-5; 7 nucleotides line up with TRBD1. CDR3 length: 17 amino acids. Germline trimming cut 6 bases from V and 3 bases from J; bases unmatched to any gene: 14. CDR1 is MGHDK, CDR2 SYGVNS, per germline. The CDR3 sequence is CASRVHSGQRNNQPQHF. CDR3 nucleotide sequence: TGTGCCAGCAGAGTCCATTCGGGACAGAGAAACAATCAGCCCCAGCATTTT.

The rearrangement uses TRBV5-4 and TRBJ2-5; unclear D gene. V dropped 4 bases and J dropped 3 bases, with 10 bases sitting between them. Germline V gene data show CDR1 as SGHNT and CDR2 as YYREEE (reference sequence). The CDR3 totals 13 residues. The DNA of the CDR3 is TGTGCCAGCAGCCCCCGGACGGAAGAGACCCAGTACTTC. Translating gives CASSPRTEETQYF.

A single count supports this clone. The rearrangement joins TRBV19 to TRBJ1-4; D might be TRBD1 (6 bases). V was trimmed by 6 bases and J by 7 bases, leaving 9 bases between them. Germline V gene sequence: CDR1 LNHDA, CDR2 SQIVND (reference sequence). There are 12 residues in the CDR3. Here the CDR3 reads CASREDSEKLFF. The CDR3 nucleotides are TGTGCCAGTAGGGAGGACAGTGAAAAACTGTTTTTT.

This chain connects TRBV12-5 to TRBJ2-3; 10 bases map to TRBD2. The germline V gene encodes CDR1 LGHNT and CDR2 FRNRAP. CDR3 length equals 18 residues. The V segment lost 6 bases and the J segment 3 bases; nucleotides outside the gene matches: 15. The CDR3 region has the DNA TGTGCTAGTGGCTTCGGACCACCATCTAGCGGGGGAACAGATACGCAGTATTTT. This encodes CASGFGPPSSGGTDTQYF.